This T cell receptor (beta chain) stems from a study of blood T cell repertoires in COVID-19. The protocol was immunoSEQ multiplex PCR, while the TCRdb copy is restricted to in-frame clones and leaves out a portion. The top ten hold about 2% of the sample, which has around 300,000 clones, roughly 86% seen once. Between the trimmed V and J ends, which lost 3 bases and 1 base, there was a span of 19 bases. This CDR3 is built from 18 residues. Germline-derived CDR1 and CDR2 are MDHEN and SYDVKM. The J gene is TRBJ2-4, the V gene TRBV28, with TRBD1 as a possible D gene (7 bases). The TCR was taken from an older woman who had recovered from COVID-19. The sequenced sample consisted of PBMCs or T cells enriched from blood (not recorded which). CDR3 sequence: CASSFARGDRSAKNIQYF. In DNA form, the CDR3 reads TGTGCCAGCAGTTTCGCCAGGGGGGATCGGAGTGCCAAAAACATTCAGTACTTC.